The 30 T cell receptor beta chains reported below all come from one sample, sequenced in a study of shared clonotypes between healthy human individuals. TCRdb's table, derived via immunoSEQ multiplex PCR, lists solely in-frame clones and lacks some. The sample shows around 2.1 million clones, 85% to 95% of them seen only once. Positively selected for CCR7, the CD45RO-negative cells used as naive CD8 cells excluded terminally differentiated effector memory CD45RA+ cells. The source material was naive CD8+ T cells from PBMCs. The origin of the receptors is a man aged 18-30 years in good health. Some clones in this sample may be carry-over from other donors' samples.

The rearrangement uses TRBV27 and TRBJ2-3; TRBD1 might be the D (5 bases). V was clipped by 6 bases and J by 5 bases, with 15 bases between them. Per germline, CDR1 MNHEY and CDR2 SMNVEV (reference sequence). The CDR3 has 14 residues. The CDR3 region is CASRLDSVVDTQYF. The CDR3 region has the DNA TGTGCCAGCAGGCTCGACAGTGTAGTAGATACGCAGTATTTT.

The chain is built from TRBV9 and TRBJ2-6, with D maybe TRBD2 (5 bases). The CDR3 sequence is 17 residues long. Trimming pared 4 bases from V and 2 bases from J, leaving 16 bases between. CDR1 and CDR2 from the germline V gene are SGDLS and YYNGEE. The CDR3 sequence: CASSPEVSGTGANVLTF. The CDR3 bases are TGTGCCAGCAGCCCAGAAGTTTCGGGGACTGGGGCCAACGTCCTGACTTTC.

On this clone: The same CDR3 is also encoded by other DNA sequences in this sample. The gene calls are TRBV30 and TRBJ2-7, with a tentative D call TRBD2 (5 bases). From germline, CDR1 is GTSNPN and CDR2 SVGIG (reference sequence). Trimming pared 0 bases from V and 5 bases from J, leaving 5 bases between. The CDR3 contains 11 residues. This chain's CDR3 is CAWSVGDEQYF. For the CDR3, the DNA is TGTGCCTGGAGTGTCGGGGACGAGCAGTACTTC. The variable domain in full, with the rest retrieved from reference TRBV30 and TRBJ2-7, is SQTIHQWPATLVQPVGSPLSLECTVEGTSNPNLYWYRQAAGRGLQLLFYSVGIGQISSEVPQNLSASRPQDRQFILSSKKLLLSDSGFYLCAWSVGDEQYFGPGTRLTVT.

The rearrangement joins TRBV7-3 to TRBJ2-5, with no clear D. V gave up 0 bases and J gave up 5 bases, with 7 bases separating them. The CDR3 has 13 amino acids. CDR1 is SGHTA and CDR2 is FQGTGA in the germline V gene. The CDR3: CASSLTFTETQYF. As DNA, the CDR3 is TGTGCCAGCAGCTTAACGTTTACGGAGACCCAGTACTTC. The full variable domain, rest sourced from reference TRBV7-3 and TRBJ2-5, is GAGVSQTPSNKVTEKGKYVELRCDPISGHTALYWYRQSLGQGPEFLIYFQGTGAADDSGLPNDRFFAVRPEGSVSTLKIQRTERGDSAVYLCASSLTFTETQYFGPGTRLLVL.

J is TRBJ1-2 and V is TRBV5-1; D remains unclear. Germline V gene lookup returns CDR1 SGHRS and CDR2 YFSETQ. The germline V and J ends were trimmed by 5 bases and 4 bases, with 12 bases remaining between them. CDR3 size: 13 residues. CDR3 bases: TGCGCCAGCAGATATAACTCACGCTATGGCTACACCTTC. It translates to CASRYNSRYGYTF.

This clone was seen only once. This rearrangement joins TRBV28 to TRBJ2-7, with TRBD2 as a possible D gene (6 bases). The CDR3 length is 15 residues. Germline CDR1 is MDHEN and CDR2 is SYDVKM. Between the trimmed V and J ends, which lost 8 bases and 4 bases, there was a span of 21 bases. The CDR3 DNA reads TGTGCCAGCTTCGAAAAATTAACGGGGGTATACGAGCAGTACTTC. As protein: CASFEKLTGVYEQYF.

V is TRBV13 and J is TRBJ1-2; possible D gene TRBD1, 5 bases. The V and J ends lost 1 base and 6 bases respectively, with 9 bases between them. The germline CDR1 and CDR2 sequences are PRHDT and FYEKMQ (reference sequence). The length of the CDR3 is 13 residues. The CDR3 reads CASSLARANGYTF. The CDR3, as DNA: TGTGCCAGCAGCTTAGCCAGGGCTAATGGCTACACCTTC.

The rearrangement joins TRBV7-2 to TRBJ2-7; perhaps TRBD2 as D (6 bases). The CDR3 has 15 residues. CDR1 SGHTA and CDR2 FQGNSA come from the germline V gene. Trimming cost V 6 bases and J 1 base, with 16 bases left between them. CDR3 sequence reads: CASRLLAGWSYEQYF. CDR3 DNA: TGTGCCAGCAGACTACTTGCGGGATGGTCCTACGAGCAGTACTTC. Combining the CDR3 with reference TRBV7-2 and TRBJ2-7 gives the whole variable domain GAGVSQSPSNKVTEKGKDVELRCDPISGHTALYWYRQSLGQGLEFLIYFQGNSAPDKSGLPSDRFSAERTGGSVSTLTIQRTQQEDSAVYLCASRLLAGWSYEQYFGPGTRLTVT.

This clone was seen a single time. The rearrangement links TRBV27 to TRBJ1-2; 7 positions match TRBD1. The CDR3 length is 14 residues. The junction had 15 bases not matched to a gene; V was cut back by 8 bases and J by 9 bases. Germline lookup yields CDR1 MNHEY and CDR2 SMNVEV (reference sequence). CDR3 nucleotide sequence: TGTGCCAGCGCTCAGGTCGGGACAGCTAGCAGCTACACCTTC. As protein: CASAQVGTASSYTF.

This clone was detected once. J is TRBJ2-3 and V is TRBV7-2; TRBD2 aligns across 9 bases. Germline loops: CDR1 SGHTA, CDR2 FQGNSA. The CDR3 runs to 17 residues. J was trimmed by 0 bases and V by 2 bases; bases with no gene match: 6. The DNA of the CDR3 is TGTGCCAGCAGCTTAAGGCCTAGCGGGACGAGCACAGATACGCAGTATTTT. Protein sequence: CASSLRPSGTSTDTQYF.

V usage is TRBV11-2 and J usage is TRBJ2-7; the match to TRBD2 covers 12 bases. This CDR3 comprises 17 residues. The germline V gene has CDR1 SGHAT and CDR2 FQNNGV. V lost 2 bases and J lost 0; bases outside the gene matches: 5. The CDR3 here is CASSLLAGGSSSYEQYF. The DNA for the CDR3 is TGTGCCAGCAGCTTACTAGCGGGAGGGTCCTCCTCCTACGAGCAGTACTTC. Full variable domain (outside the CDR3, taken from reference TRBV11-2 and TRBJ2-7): EAGVAQSPRYKIIEKRQSVAFWCNPISGHATLYWYQQILGQGPKLLIQFQNNGVVDDSQLPKDRFSAERLKGVDSTLKIQPAKLEDSAVYLCASSLLAGGSSSYEQYFGPGTRLTVT.

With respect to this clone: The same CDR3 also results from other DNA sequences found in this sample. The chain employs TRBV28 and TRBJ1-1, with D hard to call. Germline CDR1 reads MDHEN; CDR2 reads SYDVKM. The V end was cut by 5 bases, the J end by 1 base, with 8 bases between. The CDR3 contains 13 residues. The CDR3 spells CASSLTANTEAFF. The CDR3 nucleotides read TGTGCCAGCAGTCTCACAGCGAACACTGAAGCTTTCTTT.

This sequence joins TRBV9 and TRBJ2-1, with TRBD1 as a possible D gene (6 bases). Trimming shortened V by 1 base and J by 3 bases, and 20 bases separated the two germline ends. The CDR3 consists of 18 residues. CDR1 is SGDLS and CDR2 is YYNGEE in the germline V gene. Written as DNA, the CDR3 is TGTGCCAGCAGCGTAACCCTCCCTCACAGGGAAGGCTACAATGAGCAGTTCTTC. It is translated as CASSVTLPHREGYNEQFF.

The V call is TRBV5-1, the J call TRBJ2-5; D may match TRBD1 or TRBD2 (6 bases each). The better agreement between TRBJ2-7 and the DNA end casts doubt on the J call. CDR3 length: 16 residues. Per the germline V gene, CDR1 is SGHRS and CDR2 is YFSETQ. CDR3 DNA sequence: TGCGCCAGCAGCTTGGATCCGGGGGCGCCGACCTACGAGCAGTACTTC. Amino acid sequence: CASSLDPGAPTYEQYF.

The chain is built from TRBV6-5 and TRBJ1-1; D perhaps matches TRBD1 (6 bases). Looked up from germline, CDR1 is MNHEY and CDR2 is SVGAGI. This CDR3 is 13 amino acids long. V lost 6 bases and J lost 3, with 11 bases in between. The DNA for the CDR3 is TGTGCCAGCAGGGCAGGGGTTTACACTGAAGCTTTCTTT. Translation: CASRAGVYTEAFF.

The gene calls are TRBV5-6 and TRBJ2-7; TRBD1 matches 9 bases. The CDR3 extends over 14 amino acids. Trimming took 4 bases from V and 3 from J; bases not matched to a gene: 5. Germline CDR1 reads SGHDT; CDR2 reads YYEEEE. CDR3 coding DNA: TGTGCCAGCAGCGCAGGGACAGGGAGCTACGAGCAGTACTTC. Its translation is CASSAGTGSYEQYF.

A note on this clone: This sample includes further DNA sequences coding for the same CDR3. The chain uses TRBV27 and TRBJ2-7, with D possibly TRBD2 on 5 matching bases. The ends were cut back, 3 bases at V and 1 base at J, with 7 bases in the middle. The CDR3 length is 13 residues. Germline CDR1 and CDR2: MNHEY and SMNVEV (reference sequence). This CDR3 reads CASSFGISYEQYF. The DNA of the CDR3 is TGTGCCAGCAGTTTCGGGATTTCCTACGAGCAGTACTTC.

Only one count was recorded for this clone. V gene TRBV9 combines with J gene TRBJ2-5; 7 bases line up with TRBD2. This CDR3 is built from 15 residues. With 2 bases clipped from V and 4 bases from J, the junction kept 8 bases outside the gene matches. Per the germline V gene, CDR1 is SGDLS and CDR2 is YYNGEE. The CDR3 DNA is TGTGCCAGCAGCGTCTCTAGCGGAATGGGAGAGACCCAGTACTTC. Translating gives CASSVSSGMGETQYF.

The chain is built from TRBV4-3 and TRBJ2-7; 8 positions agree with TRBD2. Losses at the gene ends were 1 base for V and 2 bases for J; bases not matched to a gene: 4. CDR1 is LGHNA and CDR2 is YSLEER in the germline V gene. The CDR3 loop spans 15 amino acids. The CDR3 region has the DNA TGCGCCAGCAGCCAAGTCACTAGCGGCACCTACGAGCAGTACTTC. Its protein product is CASSQVTSGTYEQYF.

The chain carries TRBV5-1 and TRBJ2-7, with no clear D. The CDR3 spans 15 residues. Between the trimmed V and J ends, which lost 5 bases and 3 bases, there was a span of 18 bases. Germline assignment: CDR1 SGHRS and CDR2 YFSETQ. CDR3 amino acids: CASSTRFGESYEQYF. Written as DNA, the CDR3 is TGCGCCAGCAGTACCCGATTTGGAGAGAGCTACGAGCAGTACTTC. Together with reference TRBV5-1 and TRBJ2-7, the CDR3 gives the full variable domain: KAGVTQTPRYLIKTRGQQVTLSCSPISGHRSVSWYQQTPGQGLQFLFEYFSETQRNKGNFPGRFSGRQFSNSRSEMNVSTLELGDSALYLCASSTRFGESYEQYFGPGTRLTVT.

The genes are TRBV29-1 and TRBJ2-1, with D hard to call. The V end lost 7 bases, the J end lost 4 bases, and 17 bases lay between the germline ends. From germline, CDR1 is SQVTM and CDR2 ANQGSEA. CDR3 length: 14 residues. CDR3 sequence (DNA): TGCAGCGCCCCCCTAGGTGCCACATACAATGAGCAGTTCTTC. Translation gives CSAPLGATYNEQFF.

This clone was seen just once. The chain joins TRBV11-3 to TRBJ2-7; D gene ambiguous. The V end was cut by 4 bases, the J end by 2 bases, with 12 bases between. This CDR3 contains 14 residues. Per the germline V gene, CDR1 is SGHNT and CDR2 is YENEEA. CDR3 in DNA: TGTGCCAGCAGCTCTAGGTCGACCCCCTACGAGCAGTACTTC. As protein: CASSSRSTPYEQYF.

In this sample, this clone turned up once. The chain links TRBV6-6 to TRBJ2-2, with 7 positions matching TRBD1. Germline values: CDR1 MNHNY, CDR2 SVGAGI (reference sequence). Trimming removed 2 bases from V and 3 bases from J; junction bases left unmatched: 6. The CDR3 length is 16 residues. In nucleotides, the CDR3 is TGTGCCAGCAGTTACCCGACAGGGTTTGACACCGGGGAGCTGTTTTTT. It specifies CASSYPTGFDTGELFF.

DNA for the CDR3: TGTGCCAGCAGCGTACCTTCCTTCTCTGGGGACACCGGGGAGCTGTTTTTT. This sequence encodes CASSVPSFSGDTGELFF. V and J are TRBV9 and TRBJ2-2; D gene unclear. V shed 1 base and J shed 3 bases, with 16 bases lying between them. The CDR3 sequence is 17 residues long. From germline, CDR1 is SGDLS and CDR2 YYNGEE.

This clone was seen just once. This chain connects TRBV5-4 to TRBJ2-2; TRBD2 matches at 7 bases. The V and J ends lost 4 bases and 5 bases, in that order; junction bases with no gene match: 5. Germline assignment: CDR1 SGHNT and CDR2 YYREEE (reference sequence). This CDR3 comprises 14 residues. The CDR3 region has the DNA TGTGCCAGCAGCCCGGGACTACTTACCGGGGAGCTGTTTTTT. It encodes CASSPGLLTGELFF.

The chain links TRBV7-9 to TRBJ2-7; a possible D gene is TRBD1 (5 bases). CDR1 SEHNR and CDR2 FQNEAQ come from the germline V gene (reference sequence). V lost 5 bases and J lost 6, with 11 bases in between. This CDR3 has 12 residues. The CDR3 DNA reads TGTGCCAGCAGCGCACAAGGGGCCGAGCAGTACTTC. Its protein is CASSAQGAEQYF.

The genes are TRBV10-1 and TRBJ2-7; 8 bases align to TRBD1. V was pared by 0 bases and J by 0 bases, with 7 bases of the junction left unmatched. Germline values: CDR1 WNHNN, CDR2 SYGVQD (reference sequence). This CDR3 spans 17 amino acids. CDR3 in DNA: TGCGCCAGCAGTGAGTCACCGACCGGACAGGGCTCCTACGAGCAGTACTTC. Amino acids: CASSESPTGQGSYEQYF.

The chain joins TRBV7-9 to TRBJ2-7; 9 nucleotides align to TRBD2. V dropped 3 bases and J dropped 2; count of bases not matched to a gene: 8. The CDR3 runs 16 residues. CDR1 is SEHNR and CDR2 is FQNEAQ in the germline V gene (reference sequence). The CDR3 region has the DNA TGTGCCAGCAGCTTTCGGGCTAGCGGGGATCCCTACGAGCAGTACTTC. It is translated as CASSFRASGDPYEQYF.

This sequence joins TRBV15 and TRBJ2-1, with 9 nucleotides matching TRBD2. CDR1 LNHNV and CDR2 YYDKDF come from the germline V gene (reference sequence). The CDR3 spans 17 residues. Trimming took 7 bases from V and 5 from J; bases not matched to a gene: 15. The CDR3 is CATNARRGRAFDNEQFF. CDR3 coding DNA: TGTGCCACCAATGCTCGGCGCGGGAGGGCCTTCGACAATGAGCAGTTCTTC.

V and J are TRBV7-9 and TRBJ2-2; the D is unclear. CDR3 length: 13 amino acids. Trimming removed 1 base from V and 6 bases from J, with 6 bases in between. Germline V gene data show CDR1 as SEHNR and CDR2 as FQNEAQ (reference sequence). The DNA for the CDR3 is TGTGCCAGCAGCTTAGGTGTCCCCGGGGAGCTGTTTTTT. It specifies CASSLGVPGELFF.